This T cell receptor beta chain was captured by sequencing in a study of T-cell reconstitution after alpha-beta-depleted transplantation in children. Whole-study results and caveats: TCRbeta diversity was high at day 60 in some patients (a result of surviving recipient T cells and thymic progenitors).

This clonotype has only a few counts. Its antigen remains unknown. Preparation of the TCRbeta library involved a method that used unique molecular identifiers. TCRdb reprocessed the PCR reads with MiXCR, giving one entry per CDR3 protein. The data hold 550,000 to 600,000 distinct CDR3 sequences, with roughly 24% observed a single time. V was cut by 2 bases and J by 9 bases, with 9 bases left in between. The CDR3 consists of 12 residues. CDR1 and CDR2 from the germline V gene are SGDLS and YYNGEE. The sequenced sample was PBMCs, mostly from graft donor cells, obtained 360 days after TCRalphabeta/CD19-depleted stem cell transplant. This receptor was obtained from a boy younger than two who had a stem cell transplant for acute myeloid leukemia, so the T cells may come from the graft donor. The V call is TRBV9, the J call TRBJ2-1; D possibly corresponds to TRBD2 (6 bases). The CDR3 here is CASSVGGREQFF. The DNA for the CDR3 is TGTGCCAGCAGCGTGGGGGGTCGTGAGCAGTTCTTC.